The rows below give T cell receptor beta chains drawn from one sample of a study of blood T cell repertoires in COVID-19. The assay was immunoSEQ multiplex PCR, and TCRdb's table has in-frame clones only and misses some. The sample shows tens of thousands of clones, about 85% of them seen only once. Sequencing input: peripheral blood. These receptor sequences come from a man aged 55 to 70 with acute or convalescent COVID-19. Each CDR3 is given with its conserved first and last residue. Each record gives: V gene, CDR3 protein.

TRBV19 CATNPGTLVYGYTF
TRBV19 CASQLTGFGTEAFF
TRBV2 CASRETAGLTDNEQFF
TRBV5-1 CASSLGGTSSDNEQFF
TRBV10-3 CAIRTGKTNEQYF
TRBV14 CASSQVGTGGLGYTF
TRBV5-6 CASSLVRGWDGYTF
TRBV18 CASSPSGNSYNEQFF
TRBV5-1 CASSLDILARYNEQFF
TRBV18 CASSPRSLAKNIQYF
TRBV12-3/TRBV12-4 CASSLVGHYEQYF
TRBV2 CASREDRGENGYTF
TRBV28 CASSLRGQNTEAFF
TRBV6-6 CASSFRQGPIEAFF
TRBV4-2 CASSRLTSEQFF
TRBV19 CASSFRGTGELFF
TRBV18 CASSPSRVLNNSPLHF
TRBV9 CASSEGVGAPTNEKLFF
TRBV29-1 CSGDTGGLETQYF
TRBV10-3 CAISESTSGRPTVNYNEQFF
TRBV3-1/TRBV3-2 CASSQGQTNQPQHF
TRBV9 CASSVDRVGNTIYF
TRBV2 CASSKPGRRGGETQYF
TRBV27 CASSQTGGRYGYTF
TRBV15 CATSRAITGKETQYF
TRBV4-3 CASSQVDRDNTEAFF
TRBV2 CASRPLSGKGERETQYF
TRBV5-1 CASSLHSGGFEAYEQYF
TRBV19 CASSIERATYNEQFF
TRBV23-1 CASSSQDFSYEQYF
TRBV19 CASSRGLEGQQKRTQYF
TRBV30 CAWINGGSEKLFF
TRBV5-1 CASSLRGSGNTIYF
TRBV6-5 CASSIQGVSNQPQHF
TRBV27 CASTLRWDGSGEQYF
TRBV18 CASSPMGAGIQETQYF
TRBV18 CASSPSRGTEAFF
TRBV18 CASSATVRSHNSPLHF
TRBV3-1/TRBV3-2 CASSQGTGIKETQYF
TRBV6-4 CASSDSVQDRAGAFF
TRBV28 CASSLLGGMNTEAFF
TRBV4-1 CASSLGPPGQNSPLHF
TRBV7-8 CASSLLQAGIYGYTF
TRBV7-6 CASSLYYPSGAARTGELFF
TRBV19 CASSIGVDYGYTF